The 15 T cell receptor beta chains below all came from one sample that was sequenced in a study of early T cells in non-severe SARS-CoV-2 infection. TCRdb ran MiXCR on the 5' RACE reads and lists one entry per CDR3 protein. Of tens of thousands of distinct CDR3 sequences in the sample, around 15% are singletons; the top ten hold 12%. The sample was whole blood. The receptors derive from an adult who was a healthcare worker with PCR-confirmed SARS-CoV-2 infection or an uninfected control (not recorded which).

This clonotype was detected a few times. The J gene is TRBJ1-1, the V gene TRBV6-1; 7 bases are a match to TRBD1. This CDR3 contains 13 residues. Germline assignment: CDR1 MNHNS and CDR2 SASEGT. After removal of 6 bases from V and 3 bases from J, the junction contained 4 bases not matched to a gene. As DNA, the CDR3 is TGTGCCAGCAGCCAGACAGGGCACACTGAAGCTTTCTTT. Amino acids: CASSQTGHTEAFF.

In this sample, this clonotype turned up a few times. The chain carries TRBV29-1 and TRBJ2-7, with TRBD1 matching over 8 bases. The CDR3 extends over 13 amino acids. With 7 bases clipped from V and 1 base from J, the junction kept 6 bases outside the gene matches. Per the germline V gene, CDR1 is SQVTM and CDR2 is ANQGSEA. CDR3 DNA: TGCAGCGGTCAGGGGGCCTATTCCTACGAGCAGTACTTC. Amino acid sequence: CSGQGAYSYEQYF.

This clonotype was recorded a few times. The chain recombines TRBV27 with TRBJ1-2; unclear D gene. Germline CDR1 MNHEY, CDR2 SMNVEV (reference sequence). This CDR3 contains 13 residues. V lost 5 bases and J lost 2, with 9 bases in between. CDR3 sequence (DNA): TGTGCCAGCAGTATCGGTCCGAACTATGGCTACACCTTC. Protein: CASSIGPNYGYTF.

The rearrangement uses TRBV7-6 and TRBJ2-2; no firm D call. Between the trimmed V and J ends, which lost 0 bases and 5 bases, there was a span of 10 bases. This CDR3 has 15 amino acids. CDR1 is SGHVS, CDR2 FNYEAQ, per germline. CDR3 sequence reads: CASSLAASRTGELFF. The CDR3, as DNA: TGTGCCAGCAGCTTAGCTGCTAGTCGTACCGGGGAGCTGTTTTTT.

The sample holds many counts of this clonotype. The chain recombines TRBV2 with TRBJ2-2; D ambiguous. The germline V and J ends were trimmed by 4 bases and 6 bases, with 12 bases remaining between them. CDR1 is SNHLY, CDR2 FYNNEI, per germline. The CDR3 is made up of 14 amino acids. Written as DNA, the CDR3 is TGTGCCAGCAGTGTTTTCGCCGGCCCCGGGGAGCTGTTTTTT. Its translation is CASSVFAGPGELFF.

The chain uses TRBV5-1 and TRBJ2-1; D uncertain. CDR1 is SGHRS, CDR2 YFSETQ, per germline. V gave up 4 bases and J gave up 6 bases, with 20 bases separating them. The CDR3 sequence is 16 residues long. The CDR3 protein is CASSPSRSYLTNEQFF. CDR3 nucleotide sequence: TGCGCCAGCAGCCCGTCCAGGAGTTATCTGACCAATGAGCAGTTCTTC.

This clonotype was found a few times. The genes are TRBV28 and TRBJ2-3; TRBD2 agrees at 13 bases. This CDR3 has 18 residues. CDR1 MDHEN and CDR2 SYDVKM come from the germline V gene. The trim removed 7 bases at V and 3 bases at J, leaving 13 bases unmatched. The CDR3 here is CASTDTSGGAKSTDTQYF. In nucleotides, the CDR3 is TGTGCCAGCACCGATACTAGCGGGGGGGCAAAATCTACAGATACGCAGTATTTT. Looking up the rest from reference TRBV28 and TRBJ2-3 gives the full variable domain: DVKVTQSSRYLVKRTGEKVFLECVQDMDHENMFWYRQDPGLGLRLIYFSYDVKMKEKGDIPEGYSVSREKKERFSLILESASTNQTSMYLCASTDTSGGAKSTDTQYFGPGTRLTVL.

This rearrangement joins TRBV30 to TRBJ2-7; D might be TRBD1 (6 bases). The CDR3 totals 10 residues. The germline V gene encodes CDR1 GTSNPN and CDR2 SVGIG (reference sequence). V dropped 5 bases and J dropped 12 bases, with 14 bases sitting between them. The CDR3 loop reads CAWGEGGMYF. The CDR3 coding sequence is TGTGCCTGGGGGGAAGGGGGAATGTACTTC.

V usage is TRBV20-1 and J usage is TRBJ1-3; no clear D gene. The germline CDR1 and CDR2 sequences are DFQATT and SNEGSKA (reference sequence). With 6 bases removed from V and 0 bases from J, the gap between germline ends came to 9 bases. The CDR3 is 13 residues long. CDR3: CSAPGFSGNTIYF. The CDR3 DNA is TGCAGTGCACCGGGGTTCTCTGGAAACACCATATATTTT.

The chain has TRBV6-5 and TRBJ2-3; TRBD1 might be the D (6 bases). The V end was cut by 0 bases, the J end by 2 bases, with 12 bases between. This CDR3 has 16 amino acids. Germline-derived CDR1 and CDR2 are MNHEY and SVGAGI. The CDR3: CASSYSIRGVTDTQYF. CDR3 nucleotide sequence: TGTGCCAGCAGTTACTCGATCAGGGGAGTCACAGATACGCAGTATTTT.

The chain employs TRBV12-3 or TRBV12-4 and TRBJ2-1; D possibly corresponds to TRBD1 (5 bases). Trimming removed 7 bases from V and 4 bases from J, with 14 bases in between. The CDR3 consists of 14 residues. DNA of the CDR3: TGTGCCAGCACCTTAGGGGAACTTTACAATGAGCAGTTCTTC. This translates into CASTLGELYNEQFF.

This clonotype was found a few times. The chain links TRBV28 to TRBJ2-1; a possible D gene is TRBD2 (5 bases). Germline CDR1 MDHEN, CDR2 SYDVKM. The CDR3 runs 15 residues. V was trimmed by 6 bases and J by 1 base, leaving 13 bases between them. CDR3 protein: CASRRAPSSYNEQFF. For the CDR3, the DNA is TGTGCCAGCAGGAGGGCTCCTTCTTCCTACAATGAGCAGTTCTTC.

The chain uses TRBV28 and TRBJ2-2, with a weak D call TRBD2 (6 bases). The germline V gene has CDR1 MDHEN and CDR2 SYDVKM. The CDR3 covers 16 residues. Trimming pared 5 bases from V and 5 bases from J, leaving 18 bases between. Here the CDR3 DNA reads TGTGCCAGCAGTCCCCGTGGAGGGGCGGGGACCGGGGAGCTGTTTTTT. This translates into CASSPRGGAGTGELFF.

This clonotype was seen ten or more times. The junction does not match germline at one end; this may be a read error. The V and J genes are TRBV5-1 and TRBJ2-1; maybe TRBD2 (6 bases). The germline CDR1 and CDR2 sequences are SGHRS and YFSETQ. The CDR3 covers 19 residues. This chain's CDR3 is CASSAVGPGGTANYDEQFF. The CDR3 DNA is TGCGCCAGCAGCGCCGTGGGCCCCGGAGGGACTGCGAACTACGATGAGCAGTTCTTC.

At least ten counts were recorded for this clonotype. The genes are TRBV7-6 and TRBJ2-5; 7 bases agree with TRBD1. With 5 bases clipped from V and 5 bases from J, the junction kept 5 bases outside the gene matches. Per the germline V gene, CDR1 is SGHVS and CDR2 is FNYEAQ. CDR3 length: 13 amino acids. This chain's CDR3 is CASSAEQGETQYF. CDR3 coding DNA: TGTGCCAGCAGCGCGGAACAGGGGGAGACCCAGTACTTC.